This is a list of T cell receptor beta chains from one sample in a study of low-dose radiotherapy and immunotherapy resistance in tumors. Each CDR3 protein is one row after TCRdb ran MiXCR on the reads. The sample holds roughly 56,000 distinct CDR3 sequences, 20% to 25% seen once. Material: PBMCs, obtained after low-dose radiotherapy plus immunotherapy. These receptors all stem from a male donor with prostate cancer. Each CDR3 is given with its conserved first and last residue. A D gene is named only where the DNA matches it firmly. Expanded clones get a size class; other rows say once, few or many, or leave the size out.

D gene	J gene	V gene	clone size	CDR3 protein	CDR3 DNA
TRBD1	TRBJ2-1	TRBV5-1	many	CASSWRQGFDEQFF	TGCGCCAGCAGCTGGAGACAGGGGTTCGATGAGCAGTTCTTC
.	TRBJ2-7	TRBV7-2	many	CASSLVGGLYEQYF	TGTGCCAGCAGCTTAGTCGGAGGGTTATACGAGCAGTACTTC
.	TRBJ2-7	TRBV21-1	.	CASSKFRFGNEQYF	TGTGCCAGCAGCAAATTTCGTTTCGGGAACGAGCAGTACTTC
.	TRBJ2-5	TRBV6-6	.	CASRQGLLGTQYF	TGTGCCAGCAGGCAAGGGCTGTTAGGGACCCAGTACTTC
TRBD1	TRBJ1-1	TRBV4-2	few	CASSQGNRDRIEAFF	TGTGCCAGCAGCCAAGGGAACCGGGACAGAATTGAAGCTTTCTTT
.	TRBJ1-2	TRBV23-1	many	CASSPTGQSYGYTF	TGCGCCAGCAGTCCCACCGGACAAAGCTATGGCTACACCTTC
TRBD1	TRBJ1-6	TRBV7-8	.	CASSFGQGGYNSPLHF	TGTGCCAGCAGCTTCGGGCAGGGGGGCTATAATTCACCCCTCCACTTT
.	TRBJ1-2	TRBV12-3/TRBV12-4	few	CASSSTGHGYTF	TGTGCCAGCAGTTCGACAGGCCATGGCTACACCTTC
TRBD1	TRBJ2-5	TRBV7-9	many	CASSLVTGGMGETQYF	TGTGCCAGCAGCCTGGTGACAGGGGGTATGGGAGAGACCCAGTACTTC
.	TRBJ2-1	TRBV28	.	CASVPGAYNEQFF	TGTGCCAGCGTCCCAGGGGCGTACAATGAGCAGTTCTTC